Each of the 18 T cell receptor beta chains below was sequenced from the same sample in a study of long-term antiretroviral therapy in people with HIV. immunoSEQ v3.0 was run at survey level. Here immunoSEQ multiplex PCR was the method, and the copy in TCRdb shows in-frame clones only, minus some. The data show around 9,500 clones, approximately 80% seen once. This specimen was unsorted PBMCs, taken 0.4 years before starting antiretroviral therapy. These receptor sequences come from a man aged 25 to 40 with HIV.

This clone was detected only a few times. The chain carries TRBV5-5 and TRBJ1-1; D gene uncertain. Germline CDR1 reads SGHKS; CDR2 reads YYEKEE (reference sequence). V was trimmed by 3 bases and J by 3 bases, leaving 15 bases between them. The CDR3 is made up of 15 amino acids. The CDR3 DNA reads as TGTGCCAGCAGCTCGCTCGGCAGGAGTTACACTGAAGCTTTCTTT. This encodes CASSSLGRSYTEAFF.

The J gene is TRBJ2-6, the V gene TRBV19; D remains ambiguous. The CDR3 loop spans 16 amino acids. Per the germline V gene, CDR1 is LNHDA and CDR2 is SQIVND (reference sequence). V lost 3 bases and J 2 bases, leaving 11 bases between the germline ends. The CDR3 here is CASSILGNPGANVLTF. CDR3 bases: TGTGCCAGTAGTATCTTGGGTAACCCTGGGGCCAACGTCCTGACTTTC.

The chain uses TRBV21-1 and TRBJ2-5. TRBV21-1 is a pseudogene. The CDR3 has 16 amino acids. CDR3 region: CASSKAGPGREEAQYF. CDR3 DNA sequence: TGTGCCAGCAGCAAAGCAGGGCCAGGTAGGGAAGAGGCCCAGTACTTC.

The V call is TRBV6-5, the J call TRBJ1-6, with D possibly TRBD1 on 5 matching bases. CDR1 and CDR2 from the germline V gene are MNHEY and SVGAGI. The CDR3 has 15 amino acids. Trimming took off 0 bases at V and 14 bases at J, with 17 bases between the two ends. Here the CDR3 reads CASSYSGEGNPALHF. The CDR3 DNA sequence: TGTGCCAGCAGTTACTCCGGGGAGGGGAATCCGGCCCTCCACTTT.

This clone was seen a few times. The chain carries TRBV5-4 and TRBJ1-2, with 7 bases lining up with TRBD1. After removal of 0 bases from V and 2 bases from J, the junction contained 7 bases not matched to a gene. CDR3 length: 16 amino acids. Looked up from germline, CDR1 is SGHNT and CDR2 is YYREEE (reference sequence). CDR3: CASSLGATGYNYGYTF. As DNA, the CDR3 is TGTGCCAGCAGCTTGGGAGCGACAGGGTACAACTATGGCTACACCTTC. Filled out from reference TRBV5-4 and TRBJ1-2, the complete variable domain reads ETGVTQSPTHLIKTRGQQVTLRCSSQSGHNTVSWYQQALGQGPQFIFQYYREEENGRGNFPPRFSGLQFPNYSSELNVNALELDDSALYLCASSLGATGYNYGYTFGSGTRLTVV.

In nucleotides, the CDR3 is TGCGCCAGCAGCCAAGATAGGCAGTCTTGGATCTACAATGAGCAGTTCTTC. It specifies CASSQDRQSWIYNEQFF. This chain joins TRBV4-3 and TRBJ2-1; no reliable D call. The CDR3 covers 17 residues. V shed 0 bases and J shed 3 bases, with 15 bases lying between them. Germline V lookup: CDR1 LGHNA, CDR2 YSLEER.

The chain carries TRBV9 and TRBJ2-1; tentatively, D is TRBD1 (5 bases). The CDR3 totals 18 residues. The germline V and J ends were trimmed by 0 bases and 0 bases, with 16 bases remaining between them. CDR1 is SGDLS and CDR2 is YYNGEE in the germline V gene. The CDR3 DNA follows: TGTGCCAGCAGCGTAGAGTTAGGACAATCCCTCTCCTACAATGAGCAGTTCTTC. The encoded protein is CASSVELGQSLSYNEQFF.

This rearrangement joins TRBV7-9 to TRBJ2-7, with D possibly matching TRBD1 (8 bases). Germline loops: CDR1 SEHNR, CDR2 FQNEAQ (reference sequence). V lost 9 bases and J lost 6, with 18 bases in between. The CDR3 is 13 amino acids. The CDR3 loop is CASSGGTGSEQYF. The CDR3 DNA follows: TGTGCCAGTTCCGGGGGGACAGGAAGCGAGCAGTACTTC.

The chain employs TRBV13 and TRBJ2-7, with D tentatively TRBD1 or TRBD2 (5 bases each). The V and J ends lost 4 bases and 2 bases respectively, with 18 bases between them. Germline values: CDR1 PRHDT, CDR2 FYEKMQ (reference sequence). The CDR3 runs 16 residues. CDR3 region: CASSYSFRMGAYEQYF. CDR3 DNA: TGTGCCAGCAGCTACTCGTTTAGGATGGGGGCCTACGAGCAGTACTTC.

V and J are TRBV15 and TRBJ2-7; 12 nucleotides align to TRBD2. This CDR3 is built from 15 residues. Germline CDR1 LNHNV, CDR2 YYDKDF (reference sequence). Trimming removed 5 bases from V and 1 base from J; junction bases left unmatched: 3. The CDR3 here is CATSEGLAGSYEQYF. CDR3 DNA sequence: TGTGCCACCAGCGAGGGACTAGCGGGTTCCTACGAGCAGTACTTC.

This clone was seen a few times. This chain joins TRBV2 and TRBJ2-7, with no clear D. V was pared by 7 bases and J by 1 base, with 8 bases between. Germline-derived CDR1 and CDR2 are SNHLY and FYNNEI. This CDR3 region has 12 residues. The CDR3 DNA reads as TGTGCCAGCAACGAACGGTCCTACGAGCAGTACTTC. This codes for CASNERSYEQYF.

This clone is judged large. The chain employs TRBV28 and TRBJ1-1; 7 bases line up with TRBD1. The CDR3 has 14 amino acids. Germline CDR1 MDHEN, CDR2 SYDVKM. The junction had 5 bases not matched to a gene; V was cut back by 1 base and J by 6 bases. The CDR3 spells CASSLSSQGAEAFF. In DNA form, the CDR3 reads TGTGCCAGCAGTTTATCTTCTCAGGGGGCTGAAGCTTTCTTT.

The chain employs TRBV6-5 and TRBJ1-1; D perhaps matches TRBD1 (6 bases). CDR1 is MNHEY, CDR2 SVGAGI, per germline. This CDR3 region has 13 residues. Trimming took 7 bases from V and 3 from J, leaving 12 bases between them. The CDR3, as DNA: TGTGCCAGCACCCGTCGACAGGACACTGAAGCTTTCTTT. Its translation is CASTRRQDTEAFF.

This chain links TRBV25-1 with TRBJ1-2; possibly TRBD1 for D (6 bases). Per the germline V gene, CDR1 is MGHDK and CDR2 is SYGVNS. The V end was cut by 3 bases, the J end by 8 bases, with 19 bases between. The CDR3 sequence is 15 residues long. DNA for the CDR3: TGTGCCAGCAGTGATCCAGGACGGGGGGCTAAGGGCTACACCTTC. It codes for CASSDPGRGAKGYTF.

The genes are TRBV21-1 and TRBJ1-5. TRBV21-1 is an annotated pseudogene. The CDR3 consists of 15 residues. The CDR3 DNA is TGTGCCAGCAGCAAACCGACAAGGGCCAATCAGCCCCAGCATTTT. Residues: CASSKPTRANQPQHF.

V is TRBV4-3 and J is TRBJ2-2; D call uncertain. This CDR3 comprises 15 residues. The V gene's germline CDR1 is LGHNA and CDR2 YSLEER. Trimming cost V 4 bases and J 2 bases, with 11 bases left between them. CDR3 protein: CASSPSVFNTGELFF. The CDR3 DNA is TGCGCCAGCAGCCCCTCGGTGTTCAACACCGGGGAGCTGTTTTTT.

This clone rates as medium-sized. The chain joins TRBV2 to TRBJ1-2; maybe TRBD1 (6 bases). CDR3 length: 15 residues. Germline V gene sequence: CDR1 SNHLY, CDR2 FYNNEI. V gave up 2 bases and J gave up 0 bases, with 10 bases separating them. The CDR3 reads CASSEWQGTNYGYTF. Here the CDR3 DNA reads TGTGCCAGCAGTGAATGGCAGGGGACTAACTATGGCTACACCTTC.

In this sample, this clone turned up once. The genes are TRBV13 and TRBJ2-7, with TRBD1 matching 7 bases. Germline V gene data show CDR1 as PRHDT and CDR2 as FYEKMQ (reference sequence). The trim removed 5 bases at V and 5 bases at J, leaving 9 bases unmatched. The CDR3 runs to 14 residues. The CDR3 DNA reads TGTGCCAGCAGCCGCAGAGACAGGGCCCACGAGCAGTACTTC. Its translation is CASSRRDRAHEQYF.